The 18 T cell receptor beta chains in this list originate from one sample, sequenced in a study of cytomegalovirus exposure and HLA in healthy donors. 13 Jbeta primers and 60 Vbeta primers were used for the PCR. The repertoire was sequenced with immunoSEQ multiplex PCR; TCRdb's copy has only in-frame clones and lacks some. This sample has 140,000 to 150,000 clones, with just under 85% found just once. Sequencing used PBMCs. The receptors here all came from a woman aged 60-70 years in good health and CMV-seropositive.

The V and J genes are TRBV28 and TRBJ1-4, with 8 nucleotides matching TRBD1. Per germline, CDR1 MDHEN and CDR2 SYDVKM. This CDR3 is built from 15 residues. The trim removed 6 bases at V and 5 bases at J, leaving 8 bases unmatched. CDR3 bases: TGTGCCAGCAGGGACAGGGACGGTGGGAATGAAAAACTGTTTTTT. Protein product: CASRDRDGGNEKLFF.

The chain recombines TRBV7-2 with TRBJ2-7, with 11 bases that match TRBD2. CDR1 is SGHTA and CDR2 is FQGNSA in the germline V gene. J was trimmed by 11 bases and V by 3 bases; bases with no gene match: 9. The CDR3 extends over 14 amino acids. The CDR3 spells CASSFTGLAGAKYF. In DNA form, the CDR3 reads TGTGCCAGCAGCTTCACTGGACTAGCGGGCGCCAAGTACTTC.

V usage is TRBV11-2 and J usage is TRBJ2-1; the D gene is possibly TRBD2 (5 bases). The CDR3 totals 15 residues. Germline V gene lookup returns CDR1 SGHAT and CDR2 FQNNGV. Deletions cut 6 bases from V and 6 bases from J, with 18 bases between. The CDR3 sequence: CASRGVTTVTNEQFF. The CDR3 DNA is TGTGCCAGCAGGGGAGTGACTACAGTGACCAATGAGCAGTTCTTC.

The V call is TRBV5-1, the J call TRBJ2-3, with 12 positions matching TRBD2. The CDR3 length is 17 residues. V dropped 4 bases and J dropped 2; count of bases not matched to a gene: 8. The germline V gene has CDR1 SGHRS and CDR2 YFSETQ. CDR3 in DNA: TGCGCCAGCAGCCCAGGACGGACTAGCGGGGCCACAGATACGCAGTATTTT. It yields the protein CASSPGRTSGATDTQYF. Together with reference TRBV5-1 and TRBJ2-3, the CDR3 gives the full variable domain: KAGVTQTPRYLIKTRGQQVTLSCSPISGHRSVSWYQQTPGQGLQFLFEYFSETQRNKGNFPGRFSGRQFSNSRSEMNVSTLELGDSALYLCASSPGRTSGATDTQYFGPGTRLTVL.

Points on this clone: A junction boundary mismatches the germline segment, possibly from a read error. The same CDR3 can be traced to other DNA sequences in this sample. In DNA form, the CDR3 reads TGTGCCACCACCGTACCGGGAGCTACGAAGCAGTATTTC. Translation: CATTVPGATKQYF. The chain employs TRBV28 and TRBJ2-7; TRBD2 might be the D (6 bases). Germline V gene data show CDR1 as MDHEN and CDR2 as SYDVKM. This CDR3 is built from 13 residues.

The chain couples TRBV7-3 to TRBJ2-1; the D is unclear. CDR3 size: 15 residues. The V gene's germline CDR1 is SGHTA and CDR2 FQGTGA. Trimming cost V 5 bases and J 0 bases, with 11 bases left between them. The DNA for the CDR3 is TGTGCCAGCAGCCCTCGAAGGAGCTCCTACAATGAGCAGTTCTTC. It specifies CASSPRRSSYNEQFF.

V is TRBV9 and J is TRBJ2-1; the D gene is possibly TRBD1 (5 bases). Trimming removed 0 bases at V and 4 bases at J, with 14 bases between. Germline assignment: CDR1 SGDLS and CDR2 YYNGEE. This CDR3 region has 16 residues. The CDR3 sequence is CASSVGTGDLYNEQFF. The DNA for the CDR3 is TGTGCCAGCAGCGTAGGAACAGGAGACCTTTACAATGAGCAGTTCTTC.

The rearrangement joins TRBV6-1 to TRBJ1-5; 7 bases line up with TRBD1. Germline loops: CDR1 MNHNS, CDR2 SASEGT. The CDR3 length is 15 residues. With 0 bases clipped from V and 6 bases from J, the junction kept 5 bases outside the gene matches. The CDR3 spells CASSEATGYRQPQHF. The CDR3 DNA reads as TGTGCCAGCAGTGAAGCGACAGGGTATCGTCAGCCCCAGCATTTT.

J is TRBJ1-3 and V is TRBV28; weak D call: TRBD1 (5 bases). With 4 bases removed from V and 0 bases from J, the gap between germline ends came to 10 bases. The CDR3 has 15 amino acids. In germline, CDR1 is MDHEN, CDR2 SYDVKM. The CDR3 spells CASSYGGGSGNTIYF. The CDR3 coding sequence is TGTGCCAGCAGTTACGGCGGGGGCTCTGGAAACACCATATATTTT.

CDR3: CSVEVVLADTQYF. The CDR3 region has the DNA TGCAGCGTTGAAGTGGTGCTAGCAGATACGCAGTATTTT. The gene calls are TRBV29-1 and TRBJ2-3; D is undetermined. This CDR3 region has 13 residues. Germline V CDR1 and CDR2: SQVTM, ANQGSEA. Trimming removed 1 base from V and 4 bases from J, with 9 bases in between.

The CDR3: CASGATGNTIYF. CDR3 sequence (DNA): TGTGCCAGCGGGGCGACTGGAAACACCATATATTTT. V usage is TRBV2 and J usage is TRBJ1-3; D perhaps matches TRBD1 (5 bases). The germline gives CDR1 SNHLY, CDR2 FYNNEI. This CDR3 contains 12 residues. V gave up 8 bases and J gave up 2 bases, with 7 bases separating them.

This chain links TRBV7-2 with TRBJ1-1; possibly TRBD1 for D (5 bases). CDR1 and CDR2 from the germline V gene are SGHTA and FQGNSA. The V end lost 4 bases, the J end lost 7 bases, and 19 bases lay between the germline ends. This CDR3 spans 15 amino acids. The CDR3 region is CASSYPRDGRIEAFF. The CDR3 DNA reads as TGTGCCAGCAGCTACCCCCGGGACGGGAGGATTGAAGCTTTCTTT.

This chain links TRBV7-2 with TRBJ2-1, with D possibly being TRBD2 (5 bases). V lost 0 bases and J 9 bases, leaving 15 bases between the germline ends. Germline-derived CDR1 and CDR2 are SGHTA and FQGNSA. The CDR3 spans 15 residues. For the CDR3, the DNA is TGTGCCAGCAGCTTAGCGGAGAGTACCAGCGGTGAGCAGTTCTTC. Protein product: CASSLAESTSGEQFF. Variable domain in full (rest from reference TRBV7-2 and TRBJ2-1): GAGVSQSPSNKVTEKGKDVELRCDPISGHTALYWYRQSLGQGLEFLIYFQGNSAPDKSGLPSDRFSAERTGGSVSTLTIQRTQQEDSAVYLCASSLAESTSGEQFFGPGTRLTVL.

The rearrangement joins TRBV28 to TRBJ2-3; D is undetermined. The length of the CDR3 is 12 residues. V shed 10 bases and J shed 2 bases, with 10 bases lying between them. The germline CDR1 and CDR2 sequences are MDHEN and SYDVKM. This chain's CDR3 is CATLSYTDTQYF. As DNA, the CDR3 is TGTGCCACCCTGTCCTACACAGATACGCAGTATTTT.

This clone appeared once. The V and J genes are TRBV12-1 and TRBJ2-7; TRBD2 was called by the table and not checked on the DNA. TRBV12-1 is classified as a pseudogene. The length of the CDR3 is 11 residues. This CDR3 reads CASSLPGLVGF. The CDR3 bases are TGTGCCAGCAGCCTACCGGGACTAGTAGGCTTC.

This clone was detected only a few times. The rearrangement uses TRBV4-1 and TRBJ1-1, with D tentatively TRBD1 (5 bases). The CDR3 is 14 amino acids. With 2 bases removed from V and 7 bases from J, the gap between germline ends came to 14 bases. Germline lookup yields CDR1 MGHRA and CDR2 YSYEKL. The CDR3, as DNA: TGCGCCAGCAGCCAACGTGACAGAGTAGATGAAGCTTTCTTT. The encoded protein is CASSQRDRVDEAFF.

The rearrangement links TRBV5-1 to TRBJ2-7; D may be TRBD2 (5 bases). Germline CDR1 reads SGHRS; CDR2 reads YFSETQ. This CDR3 has 15 amino acids. Trimming left V 4 bases short and J 0 bases short, with 14 bases between. This CDR3 is CASSEEEYNSYEQYF. CDR3 bases: TGCGCCAGCAGCGAGGAGGAATATAACTCCTACGAGCAGTACTTC.

V usage is TRBV9 and J usage is TRBJ2-1; D is possibly TRBD2 (7 bases). This CDR3 has 16 residues. V gave up 0 bases and J gave up 2 bases, with 12 bases separating them. Per the germline V gene, CDR1 is SGDLS and CDR2 is YYNGEE. CDR3 nucleotides: TGTGCCAGCAGCGTAGGTGGGGGGGGCGCCTACAATGAGCAGTTCTTC. It encodes CASSVGGGGAYNEQFF.